One sample yielded the 10 T cell receptor beta chains listed below, sequenced in a study of read filtering for tumor transcriptome and immune sequencing. This library used roughly 400 ng RNA and molecular barcoded adaptors spanning alpha/delta and beta/gamma chains. MiXCR was run by TCRdb on the reads, yielding one entry per CDR3 protein. The sample lists 15,000 to 20,000 distinct CDR3 sequences; 22% were seen once. Sequenced sample: a population of CD138-negative cells sorted from bone marrow. These receptor sequences come from a donor at least 40 years old with multiple myeloma.

There are many counts of this clonotype. The chain is built from TRBV20-1 and TRBJ2-3; TRBD2 matches 8 bases. The length of the CDR3 is 14 residues. Germline loops: CDR1 DFQATT, CDR2 SNEGSKA (reference sequence). V trimming: 6 bases; J trimming: 4 bases; junction bases outside the gene matches: 9. The CDR3 reads CSASPGTRPDTQYF. As DNA, the CDR3 is TGCAGTGCGTCACCCGGGACTAGGCCAGATACGCAGTATTTT.

On this clonotype: A single base separates this from a much larger clone, so it may be a read error. The chain uses TRBV29-1 and TRBJ1-3, with D possibly being TRBD1 (6 bases). Germline CDR1 SQVTM, CDR2 ANQGSEA. The CDR3 sequence is 13 residues long. The CDR3 coding sequence is TGCGGCGTTGATACAGGGCTTGAAAACACCATATATTTT. It is translated as CGVDTGLENTIYF.

For this clonotype: This sequence may be a read error, since a much larger clone differs from it by one base. V usage is TRBV29-1 and J usage is TRBJ2-3, with 7 nucleotides matching TRBD2. This CDR3 spans 13 amino acids. Germline CDR1 reads SQVTM; CDR2 reads ANQGSEA. J gave up 2 bases and V 8 bases, and 7 bases lay outside the gene matches. The CDR3 is CSLGEGATDTQYF. In DNA form, the CDR3 reads TGCAGCTTGGGGGAGGGAGCCACAGATACGCAGTATTTT.

Details on this clonotype: With a much larger clone just one base away, this may be a read error. Here the CDR3 reads CASSFTGRGYNEQSF. CDR3 coding DNA: TGTGCCAGCAGTTTCACAGGGAGAGGGTACAATGAGCAGTCCTTC. The chain couples TRBV28 to TRBJ2-1; D perhaps matches TRBD1 (6 bases). Germline CDR1 is MDHEN and CDR2 is SYDVKM. The CDR3 runs to 15 residues.

This clonotype came up a few times. This may be a read error: a much more frequent sequence differs by one nucleotide. The chain has TRBV4-2 and TRBJ2-2; D unclear. CDR3 length: 14 amino acids. The germline V gene has CDR1 LGHNA and CDR2 YNFKEQ. The CDR3 region is CTSSQDVGSGELFF. The CDR3 nucleotides are TGTACCAGCAGCCAAGACGTGGGATCCGGGGAGCTGTTTTTT.

Ten or more counts support this clonotype. The chain carries TRBV10-1 and TRBJ2-2; D unclear. From germline, CDR1 is WNHNN and CDR2 SYGVQD (reference sequence). V lost 2 bases and J lost 7, with 11 bases in between. The CDR3 runs to 14 residues. CDR3 loop: CASSEIGRIGELFF. CDR3 sequence (DNA): TGCGCCAGCAGTGAGATTGGACGGATCGGGGAGCTGTTTTTT.

This clonotype has a handful of counts. The chain links TRBV5-1 to TRBJ2-3, with 8 bases aligning to TRBD1. V lost 2 bases and J lost 3; bases outside the gene matches: 5. The CDR3 runs to 15 residues. CDR1 SGHRS and CDR2 YFSETQ come from the germline V gene. DNA of the CDR3: TGCGCCAGCAGCTTTCGGACAGGGAAGACAGATACGCAGTATTTT. It codes for CASSFRTGKTDTQYF. The full variable domain, in which reference TRBV5-1 and TRBJ2-3 provide the parts outside the CDR3, is KAGVTQTPRYLIKTRGQQVTLSCSPISGHRSVSWYQQTPGQGLQFLFEYFSETQRNKGNFPGRFSGRQFSNSRSEMNVSTLELGDSALYLCASSFRTGKTDTQYFGPGTRLTVL.

This clonotype was recorded a few times. This rearrangement joins TRBV5-6 to TRBJ1-4; D ambiguous. Per germline, CDR1 SGHDT and CDR2 YYEEEE. The CDR3 has 14 residues. V was trimmed by 0 bases and J by 7 bases, leaving 10 bases between them. This CDR3 is CASSLGSVSEKLFF. Written as DNA, the CDR3 is TGTGCCAGCAGCTTGGGCAGCGTATCTGAAAAACTGTTTTTT.

Remarks on this clonotype: With a much larger clone just one base away, this may be a read error. V usage is TRBV27 and J usage is TRBJ2-7, with a tentative D call TRBD2 (5 bases). The V gene's germline CDR1 is MNHEY and CDR2 SMNVEV (reference sequence). There are 13 residues in the CDR3. The CDR3 loop is CATTSGSSYGQYF. In DNA, the CDR3 is TGTGCCACTACTAGTGGGTCGTCCTACGGGCAGTACTTC.

By its share, this clonotype is medium-sized. The chain recombines TRBV28 with TRBJ2-7, with D possibly TRBD1 on 6 matching bases. The germline gives CDR1 MDHEN, CDR2 SYDVKM. The CDR3 contains 12 residues. Trimming cost V 5 bases and J 3 bases, with 8 bases left between them. The DNA for the CDR3 is TGTGCCAGCAGTCGGACAGTCTACGAGCAGTACTTC. It codes for CASSRTVYEQYF.